The 19 T cell receptor beta chains presented below share a single source sample, sequenced in a study of control samples from healthy donors and cancer patients. Clones were sequenced by immunoSEQ multiplex PCR, and TCRdb holds only the in-frame ones, with some missing. The sample gives approximately 82,000 clones, around 87% of which show up once; 15% to 25% is in the top ten. What was sequenced was blood. Every receptor here comes from a man between 45 and 60 years old in good health.

The V call is TRBV4-1, the J call TRBJ1-2; no firm D call. This CDR3 is 17 amino acids long. Germline CDR1 and CDR2: MGHRA and YSYEKL. V was clipped by 0 bases and J by 4 bases, with 18 bases between them. CDR3 in amino acids: CASSQDKGGREVYGYTF. The CDR3 nucleotides read TGCGCCAGCAGCCAAGATAAGGGAGGGCGAGAAGTCTATGGCTACACCTTC.

In regard to this clone: Because the CDR3's place on the DNA is in doubt, the DNA is left out and the CDR3 is given as listed by TCRdb. V is TRBV27 and J is TRBJ1-2; the table's D call, TRBD1, was not checked against the DNA. Germline V lookup: CDR1 MNHEY, CDR2 SMNVEV (reference sequence). Counting both end residues, the CDR3 totals 14 amino acids. The CDR3 is CASSFAQGNEGYAF.

This clone occurred a few times. The J gene is TRBJ1-5, the V gene TRBV7-2, with 9 positions matching TRBD1. CDR1 is SGHTA and CDR2 is FQGNSA in the germline V gene. The CDR3 length is 15 residues. V dropped 5 bases and J dropped 8; count of bases not matched to a gene: 10. CDR3 sequence reads: CASSEDRGNYEPQHF. The CDR3 region has the DNA TGTGCCAGCAGCGAAGACAGGGGGAATTATGAGCCCCAGCATTTT.

The chain is built from TRBV11-3 and TRBJ2-7; either TRBD1 or TRBD2 may fit D (5 bases each). The CDR3 has 15 amino acids. In germline, CDR1 is SGHNT, CDR2 YENEEA. The V end was cut by 6 bases, the J end by 4 bases, with 19 bases between. The CDR3 bases are TGTGCCAGCAGATCTGGGACCGATGGCCCTTACGAGCAGTACGTC. This translates into CASRSGTDGPYEQYV.

The genes are TRBV4-3 and TRBJ2-5; D is possibly TRBD2 (7 bases). V lost 3 bases, J lost 4 bases, and 15 bases lay in between. The CDR3 is 15 amino acids. Germline CDR1 and CDR2: LGHNA and YSLEER. The CDR3 sequence is CASSHASGEGETQYF. CDR3 in DNA: TGCGCCAGCAGCCATGCATCAGGGGAGGGAGAGACCCAGTACTTC.

V usage is TRBV7-2 and J usage is TRBJ1-6; D unresolved. V lost 1 base to trimming and J lost 0 bases, with 13 bases between them. Germline values: CDR1 SGHTA, CDR2 FQGNSA. The CDR3 runs 18 residues. In DNA, the CDR3 is TGTGCCAGCAGCTTAGAACCCAGTATTAGCTCCTATAATTCACCCCTCCACTTT. It encodes CASSLEPSISSYNSPLHF.

This clone was observed a single time. The chain's CDR3 is CASSNQGTGELFF. For the CDR3, the DNA is TGTGCCAGCAGCAATCAGGGGACCGGGGAGCTGTTTTTT. The J gene is TRBJ2-2, the V gene TRBV21-1; the DNA was not used to check the table's D call, TRBD1. TRBV21-1 represents a pseudogene. This CDR3 comprises 13 residues.

CDR3 DNA sequence: TGCAGCGTTGGGCCCCTACAGGGGCCGAACACCGGGGAGCTGTTTTTT. Its protein is CSVGPLQGPNTGELFF. The chain uses TRBV29-1 and TRBJ2-2, with 7 bases fitting TRBD1. There are 16 residues in the CDR3. CDR1 and CDR2 from the germline V gene are SQVTM and ANQGSEA. Trimming removed 4 bases from V and 0 bases from J; junction bases left unmatched: 8.

The chain joins TRBV9 to TRBJ2-5, with TRBD1 matching 8 bases. Trimming at V came to 4 bases and at J to 5 bases, leaving 13 bases not matched to a gene. The germline V gene has CDR1 SGDLS and CDR2 YYNGEE. The CDR3 contains 16 residues. The CDR3 loop is CASSLEQDRATETQYF. The CDR3 region has the DNA TGTGCCAGCAGCCTCGAACAGGACAGGGCTACGGAGACCCAGTACTTC.

The chain recombines TRBV28 with TRBJ2-7; D is unresolved. This CDR3 contains 13 residues. The ends were cut back, 3 bases at V and 2 bases at J, with 8 bases in the middle. The germline V gene has CDR1 MDHEN and CDR2 SYDVKM. CDR3 protein: CASSFDGPYEQYF. The CDR3 DNA sequence: TGTGCCAGCAGTTTCGACGGGCCCTACGAGCAGTACTTC.

V and J are TRBV12-3 or TRBV12-4 and TRBJ1-2, with 8 bases aligning to TRBD1. The CDR3 length is 13 residues. V was clipped by 3 bases and J by 4 bases; unmatched bases: 1. This chain's CDR3 is CASSLTGAYGYTF. CDR3 DNA sequence: TGTGCCAGCAGTTTGACAGGGGCCTATGGCTACACCTTC.

This clone was seen a handful of times. The rearrangement links TRBV2 to TRBJ2-3, with no clear D. CDR1 and CDR2 from the germline V gene are SNHLY and FYNNEI. Trimming left V 5 bases short and J 14 bases short, with 17 bases between. The CDR3 runs to 12 residues. Here the CDR3 DNA reads TGTGCCAGCAGTTACGCGGCGGTGGCCTGGTATTTT. Protein product: CASSYAAVAWYF.

This chain connects TRBV7-7 to TRBJ2-3; D remains ambiguous. V shed 1 base and J shed 6 bases, with 11 bases lying between them. The CDR3 runs 14 residues. Germline-derived CDR1 and CDR2 are SSHAT and FNYEAQ (reference sequence). The CDR3 region is CASSLVDSSDTQYF. The CDR3 nucleotides are TGTGCCAGCAGCTTAGTCGATAGCTCGGATACGCAGTATTTT.

The chain employs TRBV5-1 and TRBJ1-6; D not resolved. The CDR3 loop spans 16 amino acids. In germline, CDR1 is SGHRS, CDR2 YFSETQ. The V gene lost 0 bases and the J gene lost 5 bases, with 12 bases spanning the gap. Here the CDR3 DNA reads TGCGCCAGCAGCTTGGACCTCCCAGTTAATAATTCACCCCTCCACTTT. Translating it yields CASSLDLPVNNSPLHF.

This clone has just one count. This chain uses TRBV9 with TRBJ1-2, with D tentatively TRBD1 (5 bases). Trimming removed 3 bases at V and 8 bases at J, with 20 bases between. Germline V lookup: CDR1 SGDLS, CDR2 YYNGEE. The CDR3 spans 15 residues. The CDR3 coding sequence is TGTGCCAGCAGCGCCCTAACGGGGCTCCCACTAGGCTACACCTTC. It yields the protein CASSALTGLPLGYTF.

The chain joins TRBV24-1 to TRBJ1-2; 8 nucleotides match TRBD1. V shed 4 bases and J 8 bases; nucleotides not matched to a gene: 8. Germline V CDR1 and CDR2: KGHDR, SFDVKD. The CDR3 loop spans 14 amino acids. In nucleotides, the CDR3 is TGTGCCACCAGTGAACCGACAGGGGCCGGGGGCTACACCTTC. Amino acid sequence: CATSEPTGAGGYTF.

This chain uses TRBV5-5 with TRBJ2-3; 11 nucleotides line up with TRBD2. The ends lost 2 bases at V and 3 bases at J; junction bases unmatched: 2. The CDR3 is made up of 15 amino acids. From germline, CDR1 is SGHKS and CDR2 YYEKEE (reference sequence). For the CDR3, the DNA is TGTGCCAGCAGCTTACTAGCGGGAGAAACAGATACGCAGTATTTT. Translated, it gives CASSLLAGETDTQYF. Full variable domain (rest looked up from reference TRBV5-5 and TRBJ2-3): DAGVTQSPTHLIKTRGQQVTLRCSPISGHKSVSWYQQVLGQGPQFIFQYYEKEERGRGNFPDRFSARQFPNYSSELNVNALLLGDSALYLCASSLLAGETDTQYFGPGTRLTVL.

This sequence joins TRBV2 and TRBJ2-7; a weak D match, TRBD1 (5 bases). The CDR3 is made up of 16 amino acids. V lost 0 bases and J 0 bases, leaving 12 bases between the germline ends. In germline, CDR1 is SNHLY, CDR2 FYNNEI. In nucleotides, the CDR3 is TGTGCCAGCAGTGAAGCGGGGCGTCAGAGCTCCTACGAGCAGTACGTC. Translating gives CASSEAGRQSSYEQYV.

This chain connects TRBV10-3 to TRBJ2-4; 8 bases align to TRBD1. V lost 9 bases to trimming and J lost 0 bases; unmatched junction nucleotides: 7. Germline assignment: CDR1 ENHRY and CDR2 SYGVKD. This CDR3 region has 15 residues. The CDR3 region has the DNA TGTGCCATTCCGACAGGGGAGATAGCCAAAAACATTCAGTACTTC. Protein sequence: CAIPTGEIAKNIQYF.